Listed here is a single T cell receptor beta chain. CDR3 length equals 14 residues. Trimming pared 0 bases from V and 1 base from J, leaving 7 bases between. Germline lookup yields CDR1 SGHRS and CDR2 YFSETQ. Patients in Seattle were enrolled during active infection, then followed longitudinally. This sample is drawn from a study of blood T cell repertoires in COVID-19. How the authors handled the data: Reference gene primer amplification gave nucleated cell count estimates. Assay used: immunoSEQ multiplex PCR; TCRdb lists only in-frame clones, some missing. The DNA was the basis for D and trimming; V, J and clone size are from that table. The sample has 250,000 to 350,000 clones; roughly 84% are singletons.

The source of this sequence is a person aged 65 to 79 with COVID-19, enrolled during active disease. The chain carries TRBV5-1 and TRBJ2-5; D remains unclear. The material sequenced was peripheral blood. This chain's CDR3 is CASSLGAIQETQYF. In DNA, the CDR3 is TGCGCCAGCAGCTTGGGTGCGATCCAAGAGACCCAGTACTTC.